Below are 30 T cell receptor beta chains sequenced from a single sample in a study of cytomegalovirus exposure and HLA in healthy donors listed by TCRdb under 2017. The library was made by the immunoSEQ multiplex PCR assay. Not all clones reach the TCRdb copy of this immuneACCESS table, which keeps in-frame sequences only. Checked studies attribute under half of the gap to unresolved V genes and leave the rest unexplained. Here the sample has 80,000 to 100,000 clones; about 88% occur a single time. In total, the top ten clones hold approximately 6.3% of the sample. Input material: PBMCs. The receptors shown here come from a man younger than 35 in good health and CMV-seropositive.

The chain links TRBV7-2 to TRBJ2-7; 14 nucleotides agree with TRBD2. J gave up 3 bases and V 4 bases, and 5 bases lay outside the gene matches. Germline lookup yields CDR1 SGHTA and CDR2 FQGNSA. This CDR3 is built from 16 residues. The CDR3 sequence: CASSSGLAGVHYEQYF. The CDR3 bases are TGTGCCAGCAGCTCGGGACTAGCGGGAGTGCACTACGAGCAGTACTTC.

The chain couples TRBV9 to TRBJ1-3; 11 bases are shared with TRBD1. This CDR3 has 15 amino acids. Germline loops: CDR1 SGDLS, CDR2 YYNGEE. J was trimmed by 2 bases and V by 4 bases; bases with no gene match: 2. CDR3 bases: TGTGCCAGCAGCAAGGGACAGGGGGCTGGAAACACCATATATTTT. Translation gives CASSKGQGAGNTIYF.

This chain uses TRBV19 with TRBJ1-6; TRBD1 agrees at 9 bases. The CDR3 has 17 amino acids. With 5 bases clipped from V and 6 bases from J, the junction kept 11 bases outside the gene matches. Germline V gene data show CDR1 as LNHDA and CDR2 as SQIVND (reference sequence). Here the CDR3 reads CASSPLDRGRGNSPLHF. The CDR3 DNA reads as TGTGCCAGTAGTCCCCTGGACAGGGGAAGGGGTAATTCACCCCTCCACTTT.

The chain has TRBV5-5 and TRBJ1-1, with 10 bases lining up with TRBD1. The CDR3 is made up of 13 amino acids. Germline V gene data show CDR1 as SGHKS and CDR2 as YYEKEE (reference sequence). The V and J ends lost 3 bases and 8 bases, in that order; junction bases with no gene match: 4. The CDR3, as DNA: TGTGCCAGCAGCTGGGGGACAGGGGACGAAGCTTTCTTT. As protein: CASSWGTGDEAFF.

The chain recombines TRBV7-6 with TRBJ1-2, with D tentatively TRBD1 (6 bases). CDR3 length equals 15 residues. Germline V gives CDR1 SGHVS, CDR2 FNYEAQ. V lost 5 bases and J 2 bases, leaving 15 bases between the germline ends. The CDR3 region has the DNA TGTGCCAGCAGCAATAAACAGGGCGTGAACTATGGCTACACCTTC. Its translation is CASSNKQGVNYGYTF.

By sample share, this clone is medium-sized (0.01 to 0.1%). The V gene is TRBV13, the J gene TRBJ1-2; 7 nucleotides align to TRBD1. V was pared by 6 bases and J by 4 bases, with 8 bases of the junction left unmatched. The CDR3 covers 14 residues. CDR1 and CDR2 from the germline V gene are PRHDT and FYEKMQ (reference sequence). The CDR3 nucleotides read TGTGCCAGCAGGCACAGGGGAGGTCTCTATGGCTACACCTTC. Amino acid sequence: CASRHRGGLYGYTF.

This chain uses TRBV7-8 with TRBJ2-1; D not certain. This CDR3 contains 13 residues. The V gene lost 1 base and the J gene lost 8 bases, with 9 bases spanning the gap. Germline-derived CDR1 and CDR2 are SGHVS and FQNEAQ. CDR3 sequence (DNA): TGTGCCAGCAGCTTAGAGTTTGCAGATGAGCAGTTCTTC. Amino acids: CASSLEFADEQFF.

The chain combines TRBV15 with TRBJ2-1, with TRBD2 matching over 10 bases. V trimming: 1 base; J trimming: 8 bases; junction bases outside the gene matches: 8. The CDR3 runs 16 residues. Germline V CDR1 and CDR2: LNHNV, YYDKDF (reference sequence). Written as DNA, the CDR3 is TGTGCCACCAGCAGAGTGGTTCTAGCGGGGGCCCATGAGCAGTTCTTC. Translated, it gives CATSRVVLAGAHEQFF.

Here the CDR3 reads CASSSHRDGNTIYF. CDR3 nucleotide sequence: TGTGCCAGCAGCTCACACAGGGATGGAAACACCATATATTTT. The rearrangement links TRBV7-2 to TRBJ1-3; D possibly corresponds to TRBD1 (6 bases). This CDR3 is built from 14 residues. The germline gives CDR1 SGHTA, CDR2 FQGNSA. V was shortened by 4 bases and J by 3 bases, with 10 bases between the two germline ends.

The rearrangement links TRBV27 to TRBJ2-3; D is undetermined. Germline V gives CDR1 MNHEY, CDR2 SMNVEV (reference sequence). Trimming left V 4 bases short and J 2 bases short, with 10 bases between. This CDR3 comprises 14 residues. CDR3 DNA: TGTGCCAGCAGTTCCCCAGAAATCACAGATACGCAGTATTTT. It codes for CASSSPEITDTQYF.

This chain joins TRBV15 and TRBJ2-7; a possible D gene is TRBD1 (7 bases). Germline CDR1 is LNHNV and CDR2 is YYDKDF (reference sequence). The ends were cut back, 0 bases at V and 3 bases at J, with 12 bases in the middle. This CDR3 is 15 amino acids long. CDR3 sequence (DNA): TGTGCCACCAGCAGAGATCAGGGGGGTTTCTACGAGCAGTACTTC. Amino acids: CATSRDQGGFYEQYF.

The CDR3 is CASRAGGLRSNQPQHF. The CDR3 coding sequence is TGTGCCAGCAGGGCAGGGGGGCTGAGGAGCAATCAGCCCCAGCATTTT. The chain has TRBV2 and TRBJ1-5; 7 bases map to TRBD1. The CDR3 sequence is 16 residues long. Germline CDR1 SNHLY, CDR2 FYNNEI. With 6 bases clipped from V and 1 base from J, the junction kept 9 bases outside the gene matches.

The J gene is TRBJ1-3, the V gene TRBV5-1; D gene uncertain. This CDR3 has 15 residues. Germline values: CDR1 SGHRS, CDR2 YFSETQ. V lost 2 bases and J 2 bases, leaving 11 bases between the germline ends. CDR3: CASSLSELPGNTIYF. As DNA, the CDR3 is TGCGCCAGCAGCTTATCGGAGTTGCCTGGAAACACCATATATTTT.

J is TRBJ2-5 and V is TRBV4-2; the match to TRBD2 covers 8 bases. The CDR3 runs to 16 residues. V dropped 1 base and J dropped 3; count of bases not matched to a gene: 7. Germline CDR1 LGHNA, CDR2 YNFKEQ. CDR3 sequence (DNA): TGTGCCAGCAGCCAAGGAGAGGGAGCGGGGGAAGAGACCCAGTACTTC. Protein sequence: CASSQGEGAGEETQYF.

The J gene is TRBJ2-5, the V gene TRBV12-5; the D gene is possibly TRBD2 (7 bases). Trimming took 1 base from V and 5 from J, leaving 17 bases between them. Germline CDR1 is LGHNT and CDR2 is FRNRAP. The CDR3 runs to 16 residues. CDR3 amino acids: CASGLGHLGGLETQYF. CDR3 coding DNA: TGTGCTAGTGGTTTGGGCCACCTCGGGGGGCTGGAGACCCAGTACTTC.

The rearrangement uses TRBV11-1 and TRBJ2-7, with TRBD2 matching over 11 bases. Germline values: CDR1 SGHAT, CDR2 FQDESV (reference sequence). The CDR3 runs to 14 residues. The trim removed 5 bases at V and 2 bases at J, leaving 2 bases unmatched. The CDR3 region is CASSTGLAAYEQYF. As DNA, the CDR3 is TGTGCCAGCAGCACGGGACTAGCGGCCTACGAGCAGTACTTC.

This clone came up once. V is TRBV7-2 and J is TRBJ2-5, with D tentatively TRBD1 (5 bases). Per germline, CDR1 SGHTA and CDR2 FQGNSA. CDR3 length equals 12 residues. V lost 7 bases, J lost 4 bases, and 10 bases lay in between. The CDR3 sequence: CASTRTLETQYF. The CDR3 DNA sequence: TGTGCCAGCACTCGGACATTAGAGACCCAGTACTTC.

The chain recombines TRBV6-6 with TRBJ2-1; D perhaps matches TRBD2 (7 bases). With 5 bases removed from V and 7 bases from J, the gap between germline ends came to 18 bases. CDR1 is MNHNY, CDR2 SVGAGI, per germline (reference sequence). The CDR3 runs 15 residues. The CDR3 is CASSHEWGGPNEQFF. CDR3 DNA: TGTGCCAGCAGTCATGAGTGGGGGGGGCCGAATGAGCAGTTCTTC.

Here the CDR3 reads CASSRLASGGPYEQYF. The CDR3 bases are TGCGCCAGCAGCCGCCTAGCCAGCGGGGGTCCGTACGAGCAGTACTTC. V gene TRBV4-3 combines with J gene TRBJ2-7; 8 positions agree with TRBD2. This CDR3 is 16 amino acids long. Unmatched junction bases numbered 12, after V lost 4 bases and J lost 4 bases. From germline, CDR1 is LGHNA and CDR2 YSLEER.

V usage is TRBV6-5 and J usage is TRBJ2-7; 14 bases are a match to TRBD2. CDR1 and CDR2 from the germline V gene are MNHEY and SVGAGI. V shed 5 bases and J 4 bases; nucleotides not matched to a gene: 4. The CDR3 covers 15 residues. The CDR3 DNA follows: TGTGCCAGCAGTACCCGGACTAGCGGGAGGTACGAGCAGTACTTC. It yields the protein CASSTRTSGRYEQYF.

The chain joins TRBV28 to TRBJ2-1, with TRBD2 identical over 11 bases. Trimming cost V 5 bases and J 0 bases; bases outside gene matches: 9. Looked up from germline, CDR1 is MDHEN and CDR2 is SYDVKM. This CDR3 contains 18 residues. CDR3 bases: TGTGCCAGCAGTAAACTTAGCGGGAGGGCGAGCTCCTACAATGAGCAGTTCTTC. It translates to CASSKLSGRASSYNEQFF.

The chain employs TRBV11-3 and TRBJ2-7, with TRBD2 matching over 11 bases. The CDR3 contains 15 residues. CDR1 and CDR2 from the germline V gene are SGHNT and YENEEA. V was clipped by 3 bases and J by 3 bases; unmatched bases: 4. The CDR3 region has the DNA TGTGCCAGCAGCTTTGGACTAGCGGGCGTCTACGAGCAGTACTTC. Amino acids: CASSFGLAGVYEQYF. The whole variable domain, remainder taken from reference TRBV11-3 and TRBJ2-7, is EAGVVQSPRYKIIEKKQPVAFWCNPISGHNTLYWYLQNLGQGPELLIRYENEEAVDDSQLPKDRFSAERLKGVDSTLKIQPAELGDSAVYLCASSFGLAGVYEQYFGPGTRLTVT.

This sequence joins TRBV4-1 and TRBJ2-2; 7 nucleotides match TRBD1. Germline lookup yields CDR1 MGHRA and CDR2 YSYEKL. This CDR3 has 16 amino acids. J was trimmed by 2 bases and V by 4 bases; bases with no gene match: 7. This CDR3 reads CASSLRQGSNTGELFF. As DNA, the CDR3 is TGCGCCAGCAGCCTCCGACAGGGATCTAACACCGGGGAGCTGTTTTTT.

V is TRBV28 and J is TRBJ2-1; 7 nucleotides align to TRBD1. Germline loops: CDR1 MDHEN, CDR2 SYDVKM. The CDR3 covers 15 residues. V shed 3 bases and J 8 bases; nucleotides not matched to a gene: 10. CDR3 nucleotide sequence: TGTGCCAGCAGTTTCGGGACAGTCTTTTTCCATGAGCAGTTCTTC. Translation gives CASSFGTVFFHEQFF.

The chain is built from TRBV6-5 and TRBJ2-5; TRBD1 agrees at 7 bases. V lost 7 bases, J lost 1 base, and 6 bases stayed unmatched. This CDR3 has 14 residues. Per germline, CDR1 MNHEY and CDR2 SVGAGI. CDR3 sequence: CASTRTGAQETQYF. The CDR3 DNA sequence: TGTGCCAGCACACGAACAGGGGCCCAAGAGACCCAGTACTTC.

V and J are TRBV5-1 and TRBJ2-7; 7 bases are shared with TRBD1. Looked up from germline, CDR1 is SGHRS and CDR2 is YFSETQ. This CDR3 spans 14 amino acids. J gave up 6 bases and V 2 bases, and 8 bases lay outside the gene matches. The CDR3 DNA follows: TGCGCCAGCAGCTTACCGCGACAGGGTAGCGAGCAGTACTTC. Translating gives CASSLPRQGSEQYF.

This clone was detected a few times. The chain has TRBV4-3 and TRBJ1-1, with TRBD1 matching 9 bases. The germline gives CDR1 LGHNA, CDR2 YSLEER. V shed 1 base, J shed 0 bases, and the junction held 3 bases outside the gene matches. The CDR3 covers 16 residues. The CDR3: CASSQGQGGMNTEAFF. The CDR3 nucleotides read TGCGCCAGCAGCCAAGGACAGGGGGGGATGAACACTGAAGCTTTCTTT.

This chain connects TRBV27 to TRBJ2-7, with a tentative D call TRBD1 (6 bases). V lost 6 bases to trimming and J lost 3 bases, with 12 bases between them. Germline CDR1 MNHEY, CDR2 SMNVEV (reference sequence). This CDR3 region has 13 residues. CDR3 protein: CASSSGTSYEQYF. The CDR3 nucleotides are TGTGCCAGCAGCTCCGGGACAAGCTACGAGCAGTACTTC.

This sequence joins TRBV7-8 and TRBJ1-2, with 9 bases matching TRBD1. CDR1 is SGHVS and CDR2 is FQNEAQ in the germline V gene. V lost 1 base, J lost 6 bases, and 3 bases stayed unmatched. CDR3 length equals 14 residues. CDR3 bases: TGTGCCAGCAGCTTAGGGGACAGGGATCATGGCTACACCTTC. Translated: CASSLGDRDHGYTF.

The chain combines TRBV5-6 with TRBJ2-7, with TRBD2 matching 7 bases. The CDR3 spans 14 residues. In germline, CDR1 is SGHDT, CDR2 YYEEEE. V shed 1 base and J 4 bases; nucleotides not matched to a gene: 5. The CDR3, as DNA: TGTGCCAGCAGCTTGCCGGGAGGTTGGTACGAGCAGTACTTC. The encoded protein is CASSLPGGWYEQYF.